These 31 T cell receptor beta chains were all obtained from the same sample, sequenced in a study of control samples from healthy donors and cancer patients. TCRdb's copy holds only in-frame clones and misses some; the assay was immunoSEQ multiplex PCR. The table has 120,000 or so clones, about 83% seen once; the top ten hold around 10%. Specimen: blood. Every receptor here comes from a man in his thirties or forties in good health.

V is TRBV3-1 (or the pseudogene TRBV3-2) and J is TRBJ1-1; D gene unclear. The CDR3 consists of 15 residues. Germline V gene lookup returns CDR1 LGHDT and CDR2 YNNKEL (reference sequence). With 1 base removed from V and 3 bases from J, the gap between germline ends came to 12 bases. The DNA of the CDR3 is TGTGCCAGCAGCCAAGTGAACGTGGTTTACACTGAAGCTTTCTTT. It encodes CASSQVNVVYTEAFF.

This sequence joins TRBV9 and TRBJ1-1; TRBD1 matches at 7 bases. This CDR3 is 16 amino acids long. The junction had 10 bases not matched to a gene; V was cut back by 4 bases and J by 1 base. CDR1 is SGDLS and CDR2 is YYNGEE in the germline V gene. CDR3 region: CASSPNPGTANTEAFF. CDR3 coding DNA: TGTGCCAGCAGCCCCAACCCAGGGACAGCGAACACTGAAGCTTTCTTT. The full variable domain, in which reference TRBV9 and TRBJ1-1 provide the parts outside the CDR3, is DSGVTQTPKHLITATGQRVTLRCSPRSGDLSVYWYQQSLDQGLQFLIQYYNGEERAKGNILERFSAQQFPDLHSELNLSSLELGDSALYFCASSPNPGTANTEAFFGQGTRLTVV.

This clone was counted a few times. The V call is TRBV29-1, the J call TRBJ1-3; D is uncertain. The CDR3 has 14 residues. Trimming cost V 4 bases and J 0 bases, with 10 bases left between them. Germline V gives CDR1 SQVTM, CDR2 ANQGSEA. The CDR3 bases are TGCAGCGTTGTCGATCCCTACTCTGGAAACACCATATATTTT. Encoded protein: CSVVDPYSGNTIYF.

CDR3 loop: CASSVVGSGELFF. Here the CDR3 DNA reads TGCGCCAGCAGTGTGGTGGGTTCCGGGGAGCTGTTTTTT. This chain connects TRBV10-1 to TRBJ2-2; D is uncertain. Germline V lookup: CDR1 WNHNN, CDR2 SYGVQD (reference sequence). V lost 4 bases and J lost 6, with 9 bases in between. The CDR3 length is 13 residues.

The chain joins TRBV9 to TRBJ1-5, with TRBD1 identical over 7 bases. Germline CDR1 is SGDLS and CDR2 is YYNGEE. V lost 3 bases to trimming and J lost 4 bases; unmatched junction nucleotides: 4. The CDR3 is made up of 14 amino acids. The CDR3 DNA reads TGTGCCAGCAGCGCCGGGACAGTTAATCAGCCCCAGCATTTT. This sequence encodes CASSAGTVNQPQHF.

CDR3 DNA: TGCGCCAGCAGCTTTATGGACAGGGGGCAACTTGATTCACCCCTCCACTTT. This sequence encodes CASSFMDRGQLDSPLHF. This rearrangement joins TRBV5-1 to TRBJ1-6; 11 nucleotides match TRBD1. The germline V gene encodes CDR1 SGHRS and CDR2 YFSETQ. The CDR3 has 17 residues. The V segment lost 2 bases and the J segment 8 bases; nucleotides outside the gene matches: 9.

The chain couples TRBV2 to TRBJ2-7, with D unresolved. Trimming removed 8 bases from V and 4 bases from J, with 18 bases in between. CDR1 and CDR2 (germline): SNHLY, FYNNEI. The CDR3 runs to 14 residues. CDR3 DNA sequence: TGTGCCAGCGCGGAATCGGGTTCTCCGTACGAGCAGTACGTC. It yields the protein CASAESGSPYEQYV.

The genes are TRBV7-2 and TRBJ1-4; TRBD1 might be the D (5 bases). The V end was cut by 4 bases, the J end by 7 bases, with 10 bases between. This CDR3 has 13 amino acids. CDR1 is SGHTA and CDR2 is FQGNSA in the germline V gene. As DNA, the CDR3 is TGTGCCAGCAGCTCTCGAGGGGTTGAAAAACTGTTTTTT. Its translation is CASSSRGVEKLFF.

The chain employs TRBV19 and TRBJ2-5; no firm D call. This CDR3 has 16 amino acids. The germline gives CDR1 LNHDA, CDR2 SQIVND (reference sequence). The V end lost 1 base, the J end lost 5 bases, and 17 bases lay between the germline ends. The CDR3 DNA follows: TGTGCCAGTAGTATAGCCCAGGACGGGCCCTGGGAGACCCAGTACTTC. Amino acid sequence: CASSIAQDGPWETQYF.

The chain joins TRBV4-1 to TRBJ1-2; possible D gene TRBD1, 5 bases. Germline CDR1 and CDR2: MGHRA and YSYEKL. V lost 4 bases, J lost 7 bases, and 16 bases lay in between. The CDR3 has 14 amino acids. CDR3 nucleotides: TGCGCCAGCAGCCCGGAGCTAAGGGGAGTTGGCTACACCTTC. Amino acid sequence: CASSPELRGVGYTF.

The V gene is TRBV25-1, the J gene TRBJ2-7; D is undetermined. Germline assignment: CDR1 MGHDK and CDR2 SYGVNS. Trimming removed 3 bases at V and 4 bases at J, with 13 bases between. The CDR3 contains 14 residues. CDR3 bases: TGTGCCAGCAGTGAGGGTGGGTTGGGGTACGAGCAGTACTTC. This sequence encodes CASSEGGLGYEQYF.

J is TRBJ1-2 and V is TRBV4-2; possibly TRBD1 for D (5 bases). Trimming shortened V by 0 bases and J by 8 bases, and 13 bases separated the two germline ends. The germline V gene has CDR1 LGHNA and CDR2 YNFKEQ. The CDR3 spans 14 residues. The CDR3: CASSQEGAVVGYTF. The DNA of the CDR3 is TGTGCCAGCAGCCAAGAAGGGGCGGTAGTAGGCTACACCTTC.

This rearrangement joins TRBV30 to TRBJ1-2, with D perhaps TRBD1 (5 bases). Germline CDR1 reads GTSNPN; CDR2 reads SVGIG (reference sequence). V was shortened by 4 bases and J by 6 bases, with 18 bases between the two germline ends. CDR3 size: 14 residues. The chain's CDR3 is CAWIVSGGVNGYTF. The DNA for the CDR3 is TGTGCCTGGATCGTCTCCGGGGGGGTCAATGGCTACACCTTC. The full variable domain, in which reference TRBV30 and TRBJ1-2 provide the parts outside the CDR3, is SQTIHQWPATLVQPVGSPLSLECTVEGTSNPNLYWYRQAAGRGLQLLFYSVGIGQISSEVPQNLSASRPQDRQFILSSKKLLLSDSGFYLCAWIVSGGVNGYTFGSGTRLTVV.

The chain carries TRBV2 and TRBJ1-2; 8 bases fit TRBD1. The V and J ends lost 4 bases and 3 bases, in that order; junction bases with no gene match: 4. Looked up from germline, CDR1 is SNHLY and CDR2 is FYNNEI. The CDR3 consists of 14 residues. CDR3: CASSGTGRYYGYTF. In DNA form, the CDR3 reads TGTGCCAGCAGTGGGACAGGGAGATACTATGGCTACACCTTC. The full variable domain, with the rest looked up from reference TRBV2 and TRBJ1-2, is EPEVTQTPSHQVTQMGQEVILRCVPISNHLYFYWYRQILGQKVEFLVSFYNNEISEKSEIFDDQFSVERPDGSNFTLKIRSTKLEDSAMYFCASSGTGRYYGYTFGSGTRLTVV.

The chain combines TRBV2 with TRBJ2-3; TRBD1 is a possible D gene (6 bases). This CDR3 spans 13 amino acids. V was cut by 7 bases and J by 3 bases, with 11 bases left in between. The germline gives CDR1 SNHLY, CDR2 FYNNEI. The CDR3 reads CASKLQGTDTQYF. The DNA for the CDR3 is TGTGCCAGCAAGCTTCAGGGGACAGATACGCAGTATTTT.

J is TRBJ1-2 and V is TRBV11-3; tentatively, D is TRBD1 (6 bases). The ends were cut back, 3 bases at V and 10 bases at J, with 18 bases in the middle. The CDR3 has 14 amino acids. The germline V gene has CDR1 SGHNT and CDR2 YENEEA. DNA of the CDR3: TGTGCCAGCAGCTTCTCGAACAGGGTGCATGACTACACCTTC. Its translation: CASSFSNRVHDYTF.

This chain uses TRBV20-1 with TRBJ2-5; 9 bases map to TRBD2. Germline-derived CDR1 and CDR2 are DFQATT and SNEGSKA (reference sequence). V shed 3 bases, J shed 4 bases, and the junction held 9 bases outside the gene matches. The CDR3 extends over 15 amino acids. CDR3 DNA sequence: TGCAGTGCTAGTCTCCCGGGACTAGCAGGAGAGACCCAGTACTTC. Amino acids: CSASLPGLAGETQYF.

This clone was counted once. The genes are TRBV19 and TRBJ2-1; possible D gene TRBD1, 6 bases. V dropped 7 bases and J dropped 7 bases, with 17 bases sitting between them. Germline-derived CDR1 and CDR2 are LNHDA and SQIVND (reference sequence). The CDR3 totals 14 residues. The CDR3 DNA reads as TGTGCCAGTATGAGGCAAAACGGACAGAATGAGCAGTTCTTC. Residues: CASMRQNGQNEQFF.

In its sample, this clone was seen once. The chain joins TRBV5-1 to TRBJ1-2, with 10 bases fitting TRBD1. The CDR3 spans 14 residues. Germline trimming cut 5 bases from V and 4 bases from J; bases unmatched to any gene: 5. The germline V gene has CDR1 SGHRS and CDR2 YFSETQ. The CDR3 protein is CASSPGQGTYGYTF. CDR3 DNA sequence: TGCGCCAGCAGTCCGGGACAGGGGACCTATGGCTACACCTTC.

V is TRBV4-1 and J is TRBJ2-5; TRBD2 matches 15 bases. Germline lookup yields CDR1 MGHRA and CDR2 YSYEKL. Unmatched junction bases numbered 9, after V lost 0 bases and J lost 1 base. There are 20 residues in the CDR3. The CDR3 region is CASSQERGLAGGSLQETQYF. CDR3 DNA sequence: TGCGCCAGCAGCCAAGAAAGGGGACTAGCGGGGGGCAGCCTCCAAGAGACCCAGTACTTC.

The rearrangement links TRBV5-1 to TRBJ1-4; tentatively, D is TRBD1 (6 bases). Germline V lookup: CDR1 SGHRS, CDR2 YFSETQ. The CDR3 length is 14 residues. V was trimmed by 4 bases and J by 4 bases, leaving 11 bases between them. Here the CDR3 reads CASSRGQSNEKLFF. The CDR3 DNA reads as TGCGCCAGCAGCCGTGGACAGAGTAATGAAAAACTGTTTTTT.

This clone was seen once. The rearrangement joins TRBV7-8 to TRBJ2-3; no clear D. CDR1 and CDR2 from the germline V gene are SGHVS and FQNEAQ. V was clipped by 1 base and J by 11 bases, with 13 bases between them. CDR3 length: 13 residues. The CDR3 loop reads CASSLEEPLGQYF. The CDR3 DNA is TGTGCCAGCAGCTTAGAGGAGCCTCTAGGGCAGTATTTT.

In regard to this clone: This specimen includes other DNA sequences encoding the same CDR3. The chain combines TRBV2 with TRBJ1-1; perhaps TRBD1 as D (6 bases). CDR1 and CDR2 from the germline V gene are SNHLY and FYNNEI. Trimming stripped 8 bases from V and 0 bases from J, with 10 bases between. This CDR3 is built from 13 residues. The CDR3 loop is CASGGQMNTEAFF. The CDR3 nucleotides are TGTGCCAGCGGAGGACAGATGAACACTGAAGCTTTCTTT.

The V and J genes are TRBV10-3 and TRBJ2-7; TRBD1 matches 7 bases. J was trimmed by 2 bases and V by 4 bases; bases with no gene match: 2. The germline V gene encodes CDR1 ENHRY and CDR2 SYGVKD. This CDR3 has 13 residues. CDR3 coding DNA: TGTGCCATCAGTGGACAGGGAGCCTACGAGCAGTACTTC. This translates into CAISGQGAYEQYF.

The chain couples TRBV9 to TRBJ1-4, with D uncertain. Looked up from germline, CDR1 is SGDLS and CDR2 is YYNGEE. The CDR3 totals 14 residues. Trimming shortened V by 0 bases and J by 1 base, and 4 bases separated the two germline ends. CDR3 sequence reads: CASSVGITNEKLFF. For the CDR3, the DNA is TGTGCCAGCAGCGTAGGCATAACTAATGAAAAACTGTTTTTT.

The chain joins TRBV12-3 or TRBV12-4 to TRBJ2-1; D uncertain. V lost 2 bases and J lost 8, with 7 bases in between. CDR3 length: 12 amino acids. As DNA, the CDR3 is TGTGCCAGCAGTTTAAGTATCGATGAGCAGTTCTTC. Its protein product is CASSLSIDEQFF.

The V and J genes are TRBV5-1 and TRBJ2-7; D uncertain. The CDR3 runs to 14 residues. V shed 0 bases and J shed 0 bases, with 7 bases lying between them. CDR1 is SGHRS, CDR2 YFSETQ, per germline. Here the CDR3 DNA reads TGCGCCAGCAGCTTGGACTGGAGCTCCTACGAGCAGTACGTC. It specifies CASSLDWSSYEQYV.

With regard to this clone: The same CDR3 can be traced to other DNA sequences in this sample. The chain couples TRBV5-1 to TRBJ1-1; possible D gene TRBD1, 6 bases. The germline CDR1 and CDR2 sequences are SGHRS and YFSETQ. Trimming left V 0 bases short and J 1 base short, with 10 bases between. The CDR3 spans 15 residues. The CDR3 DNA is TGCGCCAGCAGCTTGGTGACAGGTGGGAACACTGAAGCTTTCTTT. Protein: CASSLVTGGNTEAFF.

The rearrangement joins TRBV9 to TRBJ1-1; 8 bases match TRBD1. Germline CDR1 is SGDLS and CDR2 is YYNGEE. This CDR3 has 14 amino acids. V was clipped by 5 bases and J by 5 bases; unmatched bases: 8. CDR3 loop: CASRSGQGSTEAFF. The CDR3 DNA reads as TGTGCCAGCAGGTCCGGACAGGGAAGTACTGAAGCTTTCTTT.

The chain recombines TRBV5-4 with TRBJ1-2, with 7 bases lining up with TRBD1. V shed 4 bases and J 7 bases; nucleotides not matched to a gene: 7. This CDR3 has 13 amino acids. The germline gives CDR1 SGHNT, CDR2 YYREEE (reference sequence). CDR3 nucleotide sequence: TGTGCCAGCAGCACCACAGGGGTCCGTGGCTACACCTTC. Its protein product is CASSTTGVRGYTF.

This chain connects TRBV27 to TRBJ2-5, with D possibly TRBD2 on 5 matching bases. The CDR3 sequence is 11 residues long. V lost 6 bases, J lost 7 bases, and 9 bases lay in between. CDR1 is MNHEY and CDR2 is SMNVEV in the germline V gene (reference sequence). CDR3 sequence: CASRTEGTQYF. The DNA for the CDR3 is TGTGCCAGCAGGACCGAGGGGACCCAGTACTTC.